The clone carrying this T cell receptor beta chain has a handful of counts. What it binds is not known. The data were obtained in a study of cytomegalovirus exposure and HLA in healthy donors. Study-wide results and limits: Presence/absence analyses supposed approximately even sequencing depth among donors. Earlier findings revealed that most TCR beta V segments proved productive either about 87% or about 30% of the time. There were some public TCRs occurring in many donors, but most TCR sequences were rare. Three CMV-associated chains proved CMV antigen-specific in vitro.

Germline V CDR1 and CDR2: LGHNA, YNFKEQ. The CDR3 loop spans 15 amino acids. The V segment lost 4 bases and the J segment 5 bases; nucleotides outside the gene matches: 5. In the PCR, 60 Vbeta and 13 Jbeta primers were used. Sequenced by immunoSEQ multiplex PCR; TCRdb stores in-frame clones only, minus some. The table has some 190,000 clones, 65% to 80% seen once. The clonotype originates from a woman aged 30 to 39 in good health and CMV-seropositive. The chain joins TRBV4-2 to TRBJ2-5, with 12 bases that match TRBD1. The material sequenced was PBMCs. The CDR3 reads CASSRDRGRLETQYF. The CDR3 DNA is TGTGCCAGCAGCCGGGACAGGGGGCGCTTGGAGACCCAGTACTTC.